The next 21 T cell receptor beta chains were all read from a single sample in a study of metastatic and nonmetastatic thyroid tumors. Through MiXCR, TCRdb re-clonotyped the PCR reads. Here the sample spans tens of thousands of clones, around 20% being singletons. Among the patients, none had received any treatment before thyroid surgery. The specimen was blood. The receptors were gathered from a female donor with papillary thyroid cancer or a benign thyroid nodule (not recorded which). Some clones in this sample may be carry-over from other donors' samples.

The table lists this clone with many counts. The chain is built from TRBV27 and TRBJ2-7; TRBD1 aligns across 9 bases. CDR3 length: 15 residues. CDR1 is MNHEY and CDR2 is SMNVEV in the germline V gene (reference sequence). V shed 6 bases, J shed 3 bases, and the junction held 9 bases outside the gene matches. The CDR3 loop reads CASSQGQGRDYEQYF. Written as DNA, the CDR3 is TGTGCCAGCAGCCAGGGACAGGGTAGGGACTACGAGCAGTACTTC.

This clone was seen only a few times. The chain links TRBV6-1 to TRBJ2-7; 8 nucleotides agree with TRBD1. The length of the CDR3 is 14 residues. The ends lost 7 bases at V and 5 bases at J; junction bases unmatched: 10. The germline gives CDR1 MNHNS, CDR2 SASEGT. CDR3 sequence reads: CASTPWQGANEQYF. Written as DNA, the CDR3 is TGTGCCAGCACCCCATGGCAGGGGGCCAACGAGCAGTACTTC.

This clone was observed at least ten times. V is TRBV6-6 and J is TRBJ2-7; D is unresolved. The CDR3 is 16 amino acids. CDR1 and CDR2 (germline): MNHNY, SVGAGI (reference sequence). V shed 1 base and J shed 0 bases, with 13 bases lying between them. CDR3 bases: TGTGCCAGCAGTTACTATAAGTTTATGAGCTCCTACGAGCAGTACTTC. Encoded protein: CASSYYKFMSSYEQYF.

The chain combines TRBV13 with TRBJ2-5, with D unclear. CDR1 PRHDT and CDR2 FYEKMQ come from the germline V gene (reference sequence). CDR3 length equals 12 residues. With 5 bases removed from V and 5 bases from J, the gap between germline ends came to 9 bases. CDR3 nucleotides: TGTGCCAGCAGCGAAAGCCGCGAGACCCAGTACTTC. The encoded protein is CASSESRETQYF.

In this sample, this clone turned up many times. This chain links TRBV6-4 with TRBJ2-1; TRBD1 is a possible D gene (6 bases). V lost 4 bases, J lost 2 bases, and 9 bases lay in between. The germline gives CDR1 MRHNA, CDR2 SNTAGT. This CDR3 has 14 amino acids. In DNA, the CDR3 is TGTGCCAGCAGTGCAGGGGTTGCCTACAATGAGCAGTTCTTC. Its translation: CASSAGVAYNEQFF.

This clone was observed at least ten times. The chain uses TRBV19 and TRBJ2-4; 14 bases are a match to TRBD2. CDR3 length equals 19 residues. CDR1 is LNHDA, CDR2 SQIVND, per germline (reference sequence). The ends lost 6 bases at V and 0 bases at J; junction bases unmatched: 10. As DNA, the CDR3 is TGTGCCAGTAGCCCGGGGACTAGCGGGAGAGTTCTAGCCAAAAACATTCAGTACTTC. It is translated as CASSPGTSGRVLAKNIQYF. Looking up the rest from reference TRBV19 and TRBJ2-4 gives the full variable domain: DGGITQSPKYLFRKEGQNVTLSCEQNLNHDAMYWYRQDPGQGLRLIYYSQIVNDFQKGDIAEGYSVSREKKESFPLTVTSAQKNPTAFYLCASSPGTSGRVLAKNIQYFGAGTRLSVL.

The table lists this clone with a few counts. The junction departs from germline at one end; a sequencing error may be responsible. The chain combines TRBV6-1 with TRBJ1-3, with D maybe TRBD1 (5 bases). Germline values: CDR1 MNHNS, CDR2 SASEGT. The CDR3 is 14 residues long. The CDR3 protein is CASKTQDSGNAIYF. CDR3 DNA: TGTGCCAGCAAGACACAGGACTCTGGAAACGCCATATATTTT.

The chain couples TRBV11-2 to TRBJ1-6; D is ambiguous. The CDR3 runs to 14 residues. The germline gives CDR1 SGHAT, CDR2 FQNNGV. Trimming pared 4 bases from V and 8 bases from J, leaving 12 bases between. This chain's CDR3 is CASSSRISDSPLHF. The CDR3 coding sequence is TGTGCCAGCAGCTCGCGAATCTCTGATTCACCCCTCCACTTT. Full variable domain (missing parts from reference TRBV11-2 and TRBJ1-6): EAGVAQSPRYKIIEKRQSVAFWCNPISGHATLYWYQQILGQGPKLLIQFQNNGVVDDSQLPKDRFSAERLKGVDSTLKIQPAKLEDSAVYLCASSSRISDSPLHFGNGTRLTVT.

The gene calls are TRBV7-3 and TRBJ1-1; D possibly corresponds to TRBD1 (5 bases). V lost 5 bases to trimming and J lost 7 bases, with 14 bases between them. CDR1 is SGHTA, CDR2 FQGTGA, per germline. This CDR3 contains 13 residues. CDR3 sequence reads: CASSPGGASEAFF. As DNA, the CDR3 is TGTGCCAGCAGCCCCGGGGGAGCAAGTGAAGCTTTCTTT.

This clone was counted many times. The chain uses TRBV12-5 and TRBJ2-3; 7 bases line up with TRBD2. The CDR3 extends over 19 amino acids. Germline CDR1 is LGHNT and CDR2 is FRNRAP. With V trimmed by 0 bases and J by 2 bases, 14 bases remained unmatched. DNA of the CDR3: TGTGCTAGTGGTTTGGTACTTTCTCTAATAGCGGGCTCCACAGATACGCAGTATTTT. This codes for CASGLVLSLIAGSTDTQYF.

This clone has a count of ten or more. The CDR3 DNA reads as TGTGCCTGGACTAAACGGGCAGTTACTAACTATGGCTACACCTTC. It codes for CAWTKRAVTNYGYTF. V usage is TRBV30 and J usage is TRBJ1-2; no reliable D call. The V gene's germline CDR1 is GTSNPN and CDR2 SVGIG (reference sequence). Trimming took off 4 bases at V and 0 bases at J, with 15 bases between the two ends. The CDR3 is 15 amino acids.

This clone was picked up many times. This chain joins TRBV24-1 and TRBJ2-2; 10 bases map to TRBD1. Germline CDR1 KGHDR, CDR2 SFDVKD. The CDR3 runs 16 residues. Unmatched junction bases numbered 6, after V lost 4 bases and J lost 5 bases. CDR3 coding DNA: TGTGCCACCAGTGAACCAGGACAGGGGGGGACCGGGGAGCTGTTTTTT. This codes for CATSEPGQGGTGELFF.

The chain uses TRBV24-1 and TRBJ2-2; no definite D call. Germline V gene data show CDR1 as KGHDR and CDR2 as SFDVKD. This CDR3 spans 17 amino acids. The ends were cut back, 4 bases at V and 5 bases at J, with 19 bases in the middle. CDR3 in amino acids: CATSELPGLRWTGELFF. The CDR3 bases are TGTGCCACCAGTGAGCTCCCGGGCCTCCGGTGGACCGGGGAGCTGTTTTTT.

This clone was picked up many times. The CDR3 nucleotides are TGCGCCAGCAGCCAAGACTTTAGGAGCAATCAGCCCCAGCATTTT. It codes for CASSQDFRSNQPQHF. This chain connects TRBV4-1 to TRBJ1-5; D unclear. The CDR3 covers 15 residues. Germline V CDR1 and CDR2: MGHRA, YSYEKL. V was shortened by 0 bases and J by 1 base, with 7 bases between the two germline ends.

This clone was counted ten times or more. This chain links TRBV6-1 with TRBJ2-5; unclear D gene. V was clipped by 7 bases and J by 2 bases, with 11 bases between them. The germline V gene has CDR1 MNHNS and CDR2 SASEGT. CDR3 length: 13 amino acids. The CDR3 here is CASKGGEQETQYF. The CDR3, as DNA: TGTGCCAGCAAGGGTGGGGAACAAGAGACCCAGTACTTC.

This clone was counted many times. Within the sample, other DNA sequences also encode this same CDR3. V and J are TRBV9 and TRBJ1-1; D gene unclear. Germline V gives CDR1 SGDLS, CDR2 YYNGEE. This CDR3 spans 13 amino acids. Trimming stripped 6 bases from V and 4 bases from J, with 13 bases between. For the CDR3, the DNA is TGTGCCAGCACCGGAGCGCGTGGCACTGAAGCTTTCTTT. Protein product: CASTGARGTEAFF.

The chain combines TRBV20-1 with TRBJ2-3, with 9 bases that match TRBD1. V lost 4 bases and J lost 15; bases outside the gene matches: 20. Germline CDR1 DFQATT, CDR2 SNEGSKA (reference sequence). The CDR3 length is 15 residues. The CDR3 protein is CSAINRGLSTDTHYF. CDR3 in DNA: TGCAGTGCTATCAACAGGGGGCTGAGCACAGATACACATTATTTT.

Judged by abundance, this clone is medium-sized. The CDR3 region has the DNA TGTGCCTGGAGTTCGGCGGAAAATCAGCCCCAGCATTTT. It specifies CAWSSAENQPQHF. The J gene is TRBJ1-5, the V gene TRBV30; D call uncertain. The germline V and J ends were trimmed by 2 bases and 4 bases, with 9 bases remaining between them. Germline V CDR1 and CDR2: GTSNPN, SVGIG (reference sequence). The CDR3 spans 13 residues.

This clone was picked up a small number of times. This rearrangement joins TRBV12-3 or TRBV12-4 to TRBJ2-7; no clear D gene. V was shortened by 7 bases and J by 2 bases, with 15 bases between the two germline ends. The CDR3 length is 14 residues. The DNA for the CDR3 is TGTGCCAGCACCGGTGGACCAGGAGCCTACGAGCAGTACTTC. This encodes CASTGGPGAYEQYF.

The chain has TRBV18 and TRBJ2-7, with D perhaps TRBD1 (6 bases). V was clipped by 6 bases and J by 3 bases, with 15 bases between them. The CDR3 has 14 residues. Per the germline V gene, CDR1 is KGHSH and CDR2 is LQKENI. The CDR3 DNA reads TGTGCCAGCTCGGGCCAGGACAGACACTACGAGCAGTACTTC. Amino acids: CASSGQDRHYEQYF.

This clone was recorded at least ten times. This chain links TRBV19 with TRBJ1-2, with 7 bases matching TRBD1. V shed 6 bases, J shed 4 bases, and the junction held 17 bases outside the gene matches. The CDR3 contains 17 residues. Germline CDR1 LNHDA, CDR2 SQIVND (reference sequence). CDR3 sequence: CASRASSDRREFYGYTF. The CDR3 coding sequence is TGTGCCAGTAGGGCTAGTTCGGACAGGCGGGAATTCTATGGCTACACCTTC.